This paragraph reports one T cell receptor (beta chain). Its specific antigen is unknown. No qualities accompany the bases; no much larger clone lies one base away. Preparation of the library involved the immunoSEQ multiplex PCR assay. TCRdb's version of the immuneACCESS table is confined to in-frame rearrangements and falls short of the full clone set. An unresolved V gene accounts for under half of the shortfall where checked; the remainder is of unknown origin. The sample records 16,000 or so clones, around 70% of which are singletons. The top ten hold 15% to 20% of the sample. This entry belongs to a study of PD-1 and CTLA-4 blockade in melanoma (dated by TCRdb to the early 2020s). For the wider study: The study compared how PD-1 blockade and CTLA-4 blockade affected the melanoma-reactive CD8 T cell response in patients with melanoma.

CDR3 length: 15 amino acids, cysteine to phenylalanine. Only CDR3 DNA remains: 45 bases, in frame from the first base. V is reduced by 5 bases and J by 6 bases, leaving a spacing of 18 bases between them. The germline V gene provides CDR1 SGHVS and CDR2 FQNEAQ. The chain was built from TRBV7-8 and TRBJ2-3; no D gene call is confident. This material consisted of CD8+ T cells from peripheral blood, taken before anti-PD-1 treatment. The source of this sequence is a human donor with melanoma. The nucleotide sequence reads TGTGCCAGCAGCCCGACATCACTCGGGCAGGATACGCAGTATTTT. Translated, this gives CASSPTSLGQDTQYF.